This T cell receptor (beta chain) is drawn from a study of T cell responses to AZD1222 COVID-19 vaccine. Study in general: The study pooled second doses at about 4 or about 12 weeks. Study-level points and caveats: The donor group comprised mostly white British people and more females; the analysis possibly underestimated clonal diversity. An increase in Spike-specific TCR breadth and depth was observed after two AZD1222 doses.

CDR1 and CDR2 from the germline V gene are LGHDT and YNNKEL (reference sequence). Trimming pared 8 bases from V and 2 bases from J, leaving 9 bases between. The CDR3 is made up of 12 amino acids. For this clone: Antigen: not known.

The table came from immunoSEQ multiplex PCR; TCRdb's copy has only in-frame clones and leaves some out. This table has some 170,000 clones, 90% to 95% appearing once. The J gene is TRBJ1-1, the V gene TRBV3-1 (or the pseudogene TRBV3-2); the D is unclear. Sequencing was performed on peripheral blood, taken on day 0 of AZD1222 vaccination. The TCR originated in an adult in good health. For the CDR3, the DNA is TGTGCCAGCGGCGGTAGAAACACTGAAGCTTTCTTT. Residues: CASGGRNTEAFF.